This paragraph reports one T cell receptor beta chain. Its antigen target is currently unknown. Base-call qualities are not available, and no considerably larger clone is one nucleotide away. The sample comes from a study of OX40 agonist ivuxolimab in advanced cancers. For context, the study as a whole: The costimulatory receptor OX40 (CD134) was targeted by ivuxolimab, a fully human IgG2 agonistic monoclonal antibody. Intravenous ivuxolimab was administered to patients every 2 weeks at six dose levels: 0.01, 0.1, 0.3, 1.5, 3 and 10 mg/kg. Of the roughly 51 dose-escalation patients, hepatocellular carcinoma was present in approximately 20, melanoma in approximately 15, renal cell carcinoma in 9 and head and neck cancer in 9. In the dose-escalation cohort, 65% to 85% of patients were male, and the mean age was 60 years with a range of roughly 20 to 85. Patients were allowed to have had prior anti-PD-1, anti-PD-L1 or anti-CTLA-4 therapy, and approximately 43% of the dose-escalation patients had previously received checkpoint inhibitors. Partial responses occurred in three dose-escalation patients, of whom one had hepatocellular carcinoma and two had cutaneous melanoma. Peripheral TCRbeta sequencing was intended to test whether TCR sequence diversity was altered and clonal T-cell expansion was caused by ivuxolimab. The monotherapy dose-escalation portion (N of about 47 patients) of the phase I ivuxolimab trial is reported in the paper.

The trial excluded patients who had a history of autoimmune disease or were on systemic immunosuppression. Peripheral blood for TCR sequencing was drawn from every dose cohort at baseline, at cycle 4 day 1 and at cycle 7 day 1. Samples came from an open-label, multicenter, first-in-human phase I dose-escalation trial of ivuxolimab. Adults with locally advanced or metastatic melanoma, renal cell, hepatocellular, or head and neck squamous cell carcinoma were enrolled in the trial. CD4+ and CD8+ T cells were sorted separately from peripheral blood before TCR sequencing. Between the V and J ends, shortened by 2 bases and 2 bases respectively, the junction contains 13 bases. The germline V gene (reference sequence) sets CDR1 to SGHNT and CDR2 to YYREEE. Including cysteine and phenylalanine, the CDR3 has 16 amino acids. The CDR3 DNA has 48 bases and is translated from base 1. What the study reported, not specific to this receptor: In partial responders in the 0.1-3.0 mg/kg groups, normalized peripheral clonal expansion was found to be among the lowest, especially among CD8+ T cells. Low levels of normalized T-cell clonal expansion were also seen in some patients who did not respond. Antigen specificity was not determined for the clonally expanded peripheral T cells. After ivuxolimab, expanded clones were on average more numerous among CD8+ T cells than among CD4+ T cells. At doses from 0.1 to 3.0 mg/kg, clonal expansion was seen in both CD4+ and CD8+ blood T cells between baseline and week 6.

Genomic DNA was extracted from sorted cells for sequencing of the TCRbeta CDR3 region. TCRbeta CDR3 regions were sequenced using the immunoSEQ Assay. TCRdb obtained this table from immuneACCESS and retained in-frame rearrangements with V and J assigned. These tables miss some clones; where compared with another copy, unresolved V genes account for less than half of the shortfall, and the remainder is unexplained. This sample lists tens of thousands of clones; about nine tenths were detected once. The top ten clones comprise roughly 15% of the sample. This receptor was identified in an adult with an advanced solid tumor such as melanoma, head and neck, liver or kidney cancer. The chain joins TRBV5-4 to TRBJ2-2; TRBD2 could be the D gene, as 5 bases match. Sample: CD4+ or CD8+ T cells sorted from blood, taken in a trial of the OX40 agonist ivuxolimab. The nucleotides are TGTGCCAGCAGCTTTGGCGAGCGGACCAACACCGGGGAGCTGTTTTTT. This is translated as CASSFGERTNTGELFF.